This T cell receptor beta chain comes out of a study of blood T cell repertoires in COVID-19. Study background: Sample material is recorded as cDNA or gDNA derived from T cells, B-cell-depleted T cells, or PBMCs.

This clone was counted a few times. Germline trimming cut 4 bases from V and 0 bases from J; bases unmatched to any gene: 8. Germline CDR1 reads LGHNA; CDR2 reads YNFKEQ. The CDR3 is 17 residues long. In the study's own analysis: Reference gene primers were amplified, and this amplification served to estimate nucleated cell counts. This table comes from immunoSEQ multiplex PCR, and its TCRdb copy is limited to in-frame clones, with some not included. V and J calls and clone size are given by that table; D and trimming were obtained from the DNA. The top ten clones hold 5.3% of a sample with 250,000 to 400,000 clones, approximately 87% of them seen once. Cohort 3 donors were reported recovered after two negative PCRs, clearance, or symptom resolution.

The sequence was obtained from a woman aged 25 to 39 who had recovered from COVID-19. The chain links TRBV4-2 to TRBJ2-7; 11 bases align to TRBD2. The sequencing sample was made of PBMCs or T cells enriched from blood (not recorded which). CDR3 residues: CASSPIVGTSGSYEQYF. CDR3 bases: TGTGCCAGCAGCCCCATCGTAGGGACTAGCGGCTCCTACGAGCAGTACTTC.